What follows describes a single T cell receptor beta chain. The sample holds a few counts of this clone. The antigen this receptor binds is unknown. No much larger clone exists at a distance of one base, and base qualities are not known. The sample is drawn from a study of cytomegalovirus exposure and HLA in healthy donors (dated by TCRdb to the late 2010s). Background for the entire study: In an earlier analysis of under 750 of the donors, 250 to 300 Gb of sequence data and approximately 120 million unique TCR beta sequences from 150 million to 200 million T cells were reported. Among the roughly 380 genotyped donors, more than 70% belonged to the genetic ancestry cluster associated with self-reported Caucasian donors. To decide whether each TCR beta V gene segment behaved as functional or pseudogenic, an earlier analysis of fewer than 750 of the donors relied on high-throughput TCR beta sequencing. The T cell repertoires of under 700 subjects were profiled by immunosequencing and related to cytomegalovirus serostatus. A handful of DR-DQ haplotypes were handled as single units for association and clustering because linkage in the cohort was strong. Alongside the repertoire data, information on donor age, sex, ethnicity and CMV serostatus was compiled. A later genetic analysis used genome-wide SNP genotypes for about 65% of the 666 donors, treating that subset as a discovery cohort. Typing coverage varied by locus: 629-630 donors for A, B, C, DRB1 and DQB1; some 520 for DQA1; about 570 for DPA1; around 450 for DPB1. Among around 400 genotyped donors of the cohort, an average of approximately 200,000 unique TCR beta nucleotide sequences was sequenced per donor, of which approximately 18% were non-productive. The study was designed to test whether signatures of past pathogen exposure could be identified by cataloging public T cell receptors. To predict cytomegalovirus infection status, the study brought together high-throughput TCR immunosequencing, statistical association of individual TCRs with disease status, and machine learning. Rather than using new phenotypic data, the later analysis identified candidate immune exposures from TCR beta sequences and from how often those sequences occurred across donors. Roughly 300 gigabases of sequencing data and approximately 92 million unique TCR sequences made up an early release that covered approximately 650 HLA-typed donors. A later analysis re-examined previously published TCR beta repertoires from over 500 donors and added high-resolution HLA genotyping to investigate patterns of TCR occurrence. HLA typing included class I and class II loci at four-digit resolution. Besides the first cohort of more than 650 subjects, a separate validation cohort made up of around 120 different subjects was used. Every repertoire in the discovery cohort had been generated on one and the same sequencing platform.

Cut back by 0 bases and 3 bases, the V and J ends lie 17 bases apart. CDR1 and CDR2 (LGHNA, YSLEER) derive from the germline V gene. From its cysteine to its phenylalanine, the CDR3 spans 18 amino acids. Left in the record is the CDR3 DNA by itself, 54 bases read in frame from the first base. The library was made by the immunoSEQ multiplex PCR assay. The multiplex PCR relied on a mix of 60 forward primers for TCR Vbeta segments and 13 reverse primers for TCR Jbeta segments. The CDR3 region of rearranged TCR beta genes was amplified from genomic DNA with a multiplex PCR assay. The amplified TCR beta libraries were sequenced on the Illumina HiSeq System as 87-base-pair reads. In the paper's pipeline: In a later analysis, 70 million to 95 million unique TCR beta chains were counted across the roughly 610 repertoires, and roughly 10 million of these chains were shared by at least two donors. Raw reads were error-corrected and collapsed into unique sequences with a nearest-neighbor algorithm that merged closely related sequences to remove PCR and sequencing errors. V, D and J gene segments were assigned by aligning CDR3 sequences to IMGT reference sequences. For a sequence to be retained, at least a six-nucleotide match to both a V gene segment and a J gene segment was required. A rearrangement was called productive if the CDR3 had no stop codons and remained in frame with V and J, and every other rearrangement was called non-productive. Following IMGT convention, CDR3 was defined as the stretch from the second conserved V-encoded cysteine up to the conserved J-encoded phenylalanine. The earlier analysis of about 610 of the donors excluded sequences that lacked an unambiguous match to a single V gene segment. In an earlier analysis of about 590 of the donors, a V segment was called functional when productive rearrangements were above 56.7%, and segregating when the standard deviation between donors exceeded 5%. A statistical classification framework was built to diagnose cytomegalovirus status from the catalog of TCR beta chain sequences. In a later analysis, TCR nucleotide sequences were compared against IMGT/GENE-DB human TR gene sequences so that V and J genes could be assigned. The TCRdist pipeline was used in a later analysis to assign CDR3 sequences and most-parsimonious VDJ recombination scenarios. In a later analysis, each TCR beta chain was defined by its CDR3 amino acid sequence together with its V-gene family, and reads without a unique V-gene family were excluded. In a later analysis, 500 to 650 highly shared, low-generation-probability nucleotide sequences were removed to address suspected cross-contamination and a sequencing artifact. In a later analysis, a clonal expansion index for each public chain was calculated from normalized within-repertoire ranks of inferred template counts. Generation probabilities in a later analysis came from a VDJ recombination model fitted to out-of-frame rearrangements, and those results were checked against IGoR. Hypergeometric tests were used in a later analysis to score TCR-TCR, TCR-HLA and TCR-CMV co-occurrence, with a repertoire-size bias correction applied to the TCR pairs. To estimate false discovery rates, a later analysis permuted the HLA or CMV assignments 20 times. A later analysis grouped co-occurring TCRs with DBSCAN, adding TCRdist sequence similarity when clustering within HLA-allele-positive subsets. For co-occurrence clustering, repertoires with fewer than 30,000 or more than 120,000 public chains were excluded, along with four or five repertoires with anomalous nucleotide sharing. TCRdb re-hosts the immuneACCESS table, in-frame sequences only. Its copies lack some clones; in the studies checked, an unresolved V gene accounts for under half of them, and the cause for the rest is not known. V and J calls and clone size are copied from that table; D and trimming were computed from the DNA. The sample includes around 67,000 clones, with roughly 68% observed a single time. 3% of the sample belongs to the ten largest clones.

In total, just over 650 healthy bone marrow donors made up the cohort. At the time of sampling, all cohort members were nominally healthy, though unrecorded immune exposures were likely present. The donor was CMV seronegative and was included in the group of a few hundred seronegative cohort members. A peripheral blood sample was provided by each donor, and peripheral blood mononuclear cells were used for TCR beta sequencing. The Qiagen DNeasy Blood Extraction Kit was used to extract genomic DNA from the blood cell samples. Study-wide findings and limitations: Several of the top co-occurrence clusters appeared to be linked to parvovirus B19, influenza, CMV and Epstein-Barr virus, according to a later analysis. In a later analysis, TCR association rates were found to vary across HLA loci, with the most associated TCRs seen for DRB1 alleles and the fewest for HLA-C alleles. Presence/absence analyses assumed roughly uniform sequencing depth across donors, an assumption that may not hold. Broadly in line with IMGT annotations, most TCR beta V segments showed up in productive rearrangements about 87% or about 30% of the time in an earlier analysis of 450 to 600 of the donors. Assigning TCR associations to individual alleles was difficult when HLA alleles, especially DR and DQ, strongly co-occurred. A later analysis associated 15,000 or so TCR beta sequences with specific HLA alleles at a false discovery rate of 0.05. A further reported finding was that TCR beta sequences accurately predicted the HLA-A and HLA-B alleles for most subjects in the first cohort. In the study, about 150 TCR beta chains were listed as associated with cytomegalovirus. Because the 87-base-pair reads could not distinguish some IMGT-functional V segments, including TRBV6-2 and TRBV6-3, those segments were excluded. In vitro tests confirmed that a few of the cytomegalovirus-associated TCR beta chains recognize cytomegalovirus antigens. For the cohort, immune exposure information was limited to CMV serostatus. In this cohort, only TCR beta chains were sequenced, and detectable features were limited by the absence of alpha or paired-chain data. Cytomegalovirus status was reported to be diagnosed by the classifier with high specificity and sensitivity in both the original and validation cohorts. According to a later genetic analysis, donors in an Asian-associated ancestry cluster had fewer N-insertions in productive TCRs than the roughly 660-donor mean. It was suggested by the authors that the approach could potentially be generalized to other disease states and immunological phenotypes. In a later analysis, HLA-associated TCR beta chains were found to be more clonally expanded and to have lower generation probabilities than equally common non-associated chains. The earlier analysis of a few hundred of the donors excluded roughly 16 rarely observed V segments, including chromosome 9 orphons, because counts were too low. Correlated functional status among segregating V segments might be attributable to linkage disequilibrium, but an unknown experimental factor could not be ruled out. The sequencing pipeline was judged likely to have produced a cluster of highly shared sequence variants as a technical artifact. Most TCR sequences were seen in very few donors, while some public TCRs were found in many individuals. In a later analysis, most CMV-associated TCR beta chains were found to appear HLA-restricted, with HLA associations seemingly driven largely by CMV exposure. Because HLA typing was missing for some donors at each locus, association tests included only the typed subset. In a later genetic analysis, a missense DCLRE1C variant was associated with V-gene and J-gene trimming of TCR beta chains, and the association was replicated in an independent cohort.

Recombination linked TRBV4-3 to TRBJ2-2; TRBD1 is perhaps the D gene, given 5 matching bases. The clonotype originates from a woman aged 45-65 years in good health and CMV-seronegative. The sample was PBMCs. CDR3 sequence: CASSQDLAGLEYTGELFF. The nucleotides are TGCGCCAGCAGCCAAGATTTAGCAGGGCTAGAATACACCGGGGAGCTGTTTTTT.